This T cell receptor (beta chain) was recorded in a study of coeliac disease. Whole-study context: Coeliac patients had active, refractory type I, or gluten-free-diet-controlled disease. Study-level points and caveats: Control samples showed higher TRB and TRG clonality than intraepithelial and lamina propria samples in active celiac disease.

The assay was immunoSEQ multiplex PCR, and TCRdb's table has in-frame clones only and misses some. The table lists 3,000 to 4,500 clones, roughly 70% of them singletons, with around 6% in the top ten. Details on this clone: The antigen is unknown. A read error may produce the germline difference seen at one junction end. This sample also contains other DNA sequences that code for the same CDR3.

This TCR came from a woman in her fifties or sixties with active celiac disease. Sequenced material: intraepithelial lymphocytes from the gut.

The CDR3 loop reads CASSLDRYSPLHF. CDR3 coding DNA: TGTGCCAGCAGCTTAGATCGGTATTCCCCCCTCCACTTT. This chain connects TRBV7-2 to TRBJ1-6; no definite D call. The CDR3 covers 13 residues. Germline V gene sequence: CDR1 SGHTA, CDR2 FQGNSA.